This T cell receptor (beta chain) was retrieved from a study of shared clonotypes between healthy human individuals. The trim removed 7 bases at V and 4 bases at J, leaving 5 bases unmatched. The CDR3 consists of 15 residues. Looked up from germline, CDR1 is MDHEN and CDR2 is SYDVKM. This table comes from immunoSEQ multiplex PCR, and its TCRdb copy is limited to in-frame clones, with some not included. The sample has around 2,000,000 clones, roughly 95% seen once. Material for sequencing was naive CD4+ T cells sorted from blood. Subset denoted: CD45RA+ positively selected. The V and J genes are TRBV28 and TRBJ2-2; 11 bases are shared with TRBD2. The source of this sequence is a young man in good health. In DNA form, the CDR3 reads TGTGCCAGCAAGCTAGCGGGGGGAATCACCGGGGAGCTGTTTTTT. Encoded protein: CASKLAGGITGELFF. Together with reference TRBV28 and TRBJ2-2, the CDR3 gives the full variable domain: DVKVTQSSRYLVKRTGEKVFLECVQDMDHENMFWYRQDPGLGLRLIYFSYDVKMKEKGDIPEGYSVSREKKERFSLILESASTNQTSMYLCASKLAGGITGELFFGEGSRLTVL.